Presented here are 23 T cell receptor beta chains from one specimen sequenced in a study of human T cells and chemical hapten exposure (dated by TCRdb to about 2021). The time point label here, explained by the study, means: patch test 3, about 24 weeks after DPC sensitization. The treatment or condition label, as the study defines it: therapeutic diphenylcyclopropenone sensitization with weekly scalp DPC. Preparation of the library involved RACE. For sequencing, a NextSeq 500 was employed. TCRdb reran the public reads through fastp at Q25 and MiXCR, keeping productive beta chains. Rows are combined by CDR3 protein, so each entry shows the most common genes and DNA. Across this sample there are more than 150,000 distinct CDR3 sequences, with approximately 24% seen only once. The ten largest clones represent about 2.5% of the sample. Material: whole blood, obtained in connection with sensitization to the hapten diphenylcyclopropenone (DPC). These receptors originate from a woman aged 40 to 50 with alopecia areata. Some clones in this sample may be carry-over from other donors' samples.

This clonotype has just a few counts. CDR3 sequence (DNA): TGTGCCATCAGAGCGGAGCAAGAGACCCAGTACTTC. It specifies CAIRAEQETQYF. The chain combines TRBV10-3 with TRBJ2-5, with a tentative D call TRBD2 (5 bases). Trimming took off 6 bases at V and 2 bases at J, with 7 bases between the two ends. CDR3 length: 12 amino acids. Germline CDR1 is ENHRY and CDR2 is SYGVKD.

This chain joins TRBV29-1 and TRBJ2-1, with unresolved D. Germline V CDR1 and CDR2: SQVTM, ANQGSEA. The CDR3 is 13 residues long. The V end was cut by 4 bases, the J end by 2 bases, with 9 bases between. CDR3 in amino acids: CSVAQAPYNEQFF. In DNA, the CDR3 is TGCAGCGTTGCCCAGGCCCCCTACAATGAGCAGTTCTTC.

A single count supports this clonotype. Here the CDR3 DNA reads TGTGCCAGCAGTTTAGCGGGACAGGGGAACCAAGAGACCCAGTACTTC. Translated: CASSLAGQGNQETQYF. The rearrangement links TRBV12-3 or TRBV12-4 to TRBJ2-5; the match to TRBD1 covers 10 bases. Trimming removed 0 bases from V and 0 bases from J; junction bases left unmatched: 1. This CDR3 spans 16 amino acids.

This clonotype was counted many times. V gene TRBV7-2 combines with J gene TRBJ1-6; no clear D. There are 13 residues in the CDR3. V lost 5 bases and J 10 bases, leaving 12 bases between the germline ends. Per germline, CDR1 SGHTA and CDR2 FQGNSA. The CDR3 DNA reads as TGTGCCAGCAGCAAGATCCGAGGGTCACCCCTCCACTTT. Amino acids: CASSKIRGSPLHF.

Ten or more counts support this clonotype. The chain employs TRBV6-2 or TRBV6-3 and TRBJ1-1; perhaps TRBD1 as D (6 bases). Looked up from germline, CDR1 is MNHEY and CDR2 is SVGEGT. With 8 bases removed from V and 0 bases from J, the gap between germline ends came to 13 bases. CDR3 length: 14 amino acids. CDR3 coding DNA: TGTGCCAGCTCAGACAGGCACATGAACACTGAAGCTTTCTTT. Its protein is CASSDRHMNTEAFF.

This chain connects TRBV29-1 to TRBJ2-2; possibly TRBD1 or TRBD2 for D (5 bases each). The V gene's germline CDR1 is SQVTM and CDR2 ANQGSEA. The CDR3 totals 12 residues. V was pared by 6 bases and J by 6 bases, with 11 bases between. The CDR3 DNA follows: TGCAGCGTGAGGGGCAGCCCCGGGGAGCTGTTTTTT. Encoded protein: CSVRGSPGELFF.

About this clonotype itself: Given a much more abundant clone one base away, this may be a read error. V and J are TRBV6-1 and TRBJ2-1; a weak D match, TRBD2 (5 bases). Germline CDR1 and CDR2: MNHNS and SASEGT. This CDR3 has 12 amino acids. CDR3 DNA: TGTGCCCGCAGTCGGGACTACAATGAGCAGTTCTTC. Translation: CARSRDYNEQFF.

V and J are TRBV7-8 and TRBJ2-7, with 12 positions matching TRBD2. The CDR3 is 15 residues long. The germline gives CDR1 SGHVS, CDR2 FQNEAQ. J gave up 5 bases and V 4 bases, and 6 bases lay outside the gene matches. Here the CDR3 DNA reads TGTGCCAGCAGCTCGGGACTAGCGGGCTGGAACGAGCAGTACTTC. It is translated as CASSSGLAGWNEQYF.

V usage is TRBV5-1 and J usage is TRBJ2-5, with 8 bases matching TRBD2. Looked up from germline, CDR1 is SGHRS and CDR2 is YFSETQ. J gave up 5 bases and V 5 bases, and 11 bases lay outside the gene matches. CDR3 length: 15 amino acids. CDR3: CASSSGPGRGETQYF. The CDR3 DNA sequence: TGCGCCAGCAGTTCAGGCCCCGGGAGGGGTGAGACCCAGTACTTC.

The chain recombines TRBV6-2 or TRBV6-3 with TRBJ2-1, with 8 bases that match TRBD2. The germline V gene encodes CDR1 MNHEY and CDR2 SVGEGT. CDR3 length equals 16 residues. The V gene end was trimmed by 0 bases and the J gene end by 5 bases; junction bases not matched to a gene: 6. CDR3 in amino acids: CASSYSSGTRHNEQFF. The CDR3 region has the DNA TGTGCCAGCAGTTACTCATCCGGGACTAGGCACAATGAGCAGTTCTTC.

The rearrangement links TRBV7-9 to TRBJ1-1; D perhaps matches TRBD1 (5 bases). The germline V and J ends were trimmed by 4 bases and 1 base, with 13 bases remaining between them. Per germline, CDR1 SEHNR and CDR2 FQNEAQ (reference sequence). This CDR3 has 15 residues. CDR3 in amino acids: CASSSQGTGNTEAFF. The CDR3 region has the DNA TGTGCCAGCAGCTCGCAAGGGACGGGGAACACTGAAGCTTTCTTT.

In the case of this clonotype: A read error may explain this, as a much larger clone is one base away. This likely comes from a read error, as the CDR3 has no conserved phenylalanine or tryptophan at its end. The chain couples TRBV20-1 to TRBJ1-2; D is possibly TRBD1 (6 bases). Trimming removed 0 bases from V and 10 bases from J, with 12 bases in between. The germline V gene encodes CDR1 DFQATT and CDR2 SNEGSKA (reference sequence). The CDR3 loop spans 12 amino acids. As DNA, the CDR3 is TGCAGTGCTAGAGATTACAGGGATCTCTACACCCTC. It yields the protein CSARDYRDLYTL.

The rearrangement uses TRBV19 and TRBJ2-3; the match to TRBD2 covers 7 bases. Losses at the gene ends were 4 bases for V and 3 bases for J; bases not matched to a gene: 7. This CDR3 has 15 amino acids. Germline values: CDR1 LNHDA, CDR2 SQIVND (reference sequence). The CDR3 DNA follows: TGTGCCAGTAGTAACGGCGGGAGTAGGACAGATACGCAGTATTTT. It encodes CASSNGGSRTDTQYF.

This clonotype was counted between two and nine times. The J gene is TRBJ2-4, the V gene TRBV6-1; 10 bases align to TRBD2. The CDR3 extends over 19 amino acids. The germline CDR1 and CDR2 sequences are MNHNS and SASEGT. J was trimmed by 0 bases and V by 1 base; bases with no gene match: 9. The CDR3 sequence: CASSEGLAGASLAKNIQYF. CDR3 in DNA: TGTGCCAGCAGTGAAGGGCTAGCGGGAGCGTCACTAGCCAAAAACATTCAGTACTTC.

The CDR3 protein is CASGRGGVDEQFF. CDR3 nucleotide sequence: TGTGCCAGCGGACGAGGAGGGGTCGACGAGCAGTTCTTC. The chain employs TRBV9 and TRBJ2-1, with a weak D call TRBD2 (6 bases). V lost 7 bases and J lost 10, with 18 bases in between. The CDR3 sequence is 13 residues long. Germline values: CDR1 SGDLS, CDR2 YYNGEE.

The rearrangement uses TRBV4-2 and TRBJ2-1; no reliable D call. Deletions cut 4 bases from V and 1 base from J, with 11 bases between. Germline CDR1 LGHNA, CDR2 YNFKEQ. The CDR3 covers 15 residues. For the CDR3, the DNA is TGTGCCAGCAGCCTCCGACTGGGTTCCTACAATGAGCAGTTCTTC. Translating gives CASSLRLGSYNEQFF.

The chain employs TRBV4-3 and TRBJ2-7; D is uncertain. CDR3 size: 14 residues. Germline V gene lookup returns CDR1 LGHNA and CDR2 YSLEER. V shed 0 bases and J shed 0 bases, with 6 bases lying between them. The CDR3 DNA is TGCGCCAGCAGCCAAGATCGGAGCTCCTACGAGCAGTACTTC. Its protein product is CASSQDRSSYEQYF.

This chain links TRBV5-1 with TRBJ2-7, with unresolved D. This CDR3 comprises 13 residues. Germline CDR1 reads SGHRS; CDR2 reads YFSETQ. Between the trimmed V and J ends, which lost 1 base and 2 bases, there was a span of 7 bases. CDR3 in DNA: TGCGCCAGCAGCTTGTCTTGGGCCTACGAGCAGTACTTC. This encodes CASSLSWAYEQYF.

The rearrangement joins TRBV4-1 to TRBJ2-5, with 9 bases fitting TRBD1. The V gene's germline CDR1 is MGHRA and CDR2 YSYEKL. This CDR3 spans 14 amino acids. With V trimmed by 3 bases and J by 4 bases, 3 bases remained unmatched. Written as DNA, the CDR3 is TGCGCCAGCAGCCATAGGACAGGGGCAGAGACCCAGTACTTC. Its translation is CASSHRTGAETQYF.

The chain carries TRBV7-6 and TRBJ2-5, with TRBD1 identical over 9 bases. The germline CDR1 and CDR2 sequences are SGHVS and FNYEAQ. The trim removed 2 bases at V and 5 bases at J, leaving 3 bases unmatched. CDR3 size: 14 residues. CDR3 sequence (DNA): TGTGCCAGCAGCTTACAGGGACAGGGTGAGACCCAGTACTTC. Its protein product is CASSLQGQGETQYF.

The rearrangement joins TRBV12-3 or TRBV12-4 to TRBJ1-1; TRBD1 aligns across 9 bases. The length of the CDR3 is 14 residues. Germline trimming cut 3 bases from V and 8 bases from J; bases unmatched to any gene: 7. The CDR3 protein is CASSLLTGGGEAFF. The CDR3 DNA is TGTGCCAGCAGTTTGTTGACAGGGGGAGGGGAAGCTTTCTTT.

The genes are TRBV29-1 and TRBJ1-3, with a weak D call TRBD1 (5 bases). This CDR3 spans 14 amino acids. Germline CDR1 is SQVTM and CDR2 is ANQGSEA. Trimming pared 6 bases from V and 4 bases from J, leaving 16 bases between. CDR3 loop: CSVTSLGDGNTIYF. For the CDR3, the DNA is TGCAGCGTGACGTCGTTAGGGGACGGAAACACCATATATTTT.

This clonotype was seen more than once but under ten times. The genes are TRBV7-8 and TRBJ1-3; no clear D gene. V lost 2 bases, J lost 1 base, and 6 bases lay in between. In germline, CDR1 is SGHVS, CDR2 FQNEAQ. There are 14 residues in the CDR3. Here the CDR3 reads CASSLPQSGNTIYF. The CDR3 region has the DNA TGTGCCAGCAGCTTACCCCAATCTGGAAACACCATATATTTT.